This T cell receptor (beta chain) was recovered during a study of high-grade serous ovarian cancer treatment subgroups. Whole-study context: Each sample yielded on average roughly 8,200 unique TCR beta rearrangements from approximately 15,000 reads.

Generated by immunoSEQ multiplex PCR, the TCRdb table keeps only in-frame clones and is missing some. Seen here are roughly 18,000 clones, approximately 72% observed once, and the top ten hold roughly 6.1%. Broader study findings: CDR1 and CDR2 were left unanalyzed; analyses focused on CDR3. Bulk tumor TCR sequencing gave no spatial information. Tumors within one patient showed repertoire similarity of roughly 0.095 to 0.85.

The tumor samples were collected prior to definitive surgery or chemotherapy. Germline V CDR1 and CDR2: SGHTA, FQGNSA. This CDR3 is built from 15 residues. The ends were cut back, 4 bases at V and 5 bases at J, with 16 bases in the middle. Notes on this clone: Antigen: not known.

This TCR was recovered from a human donor with high-grade serous ovarian cancer. The genes are TRBV7-2 and TRBJ2-3; D is perhaps TRBD1 (8 bases). What was sequenced was tumor tissue. The CDR3 is CASSSLTGEGDTQYF. The CDR3 DNA is TGTGCCAGCAGCTCACTGACAGGGGAGGGAGATACGCAGTATTTT.